This T cell receptor (beta chain) was profiled in a study of T cell responses to AZD1222 COVID-19 vaccine (dated by TCRdb to about 2021). In the study overall: AZD1222 recipients given second doses at about 4 weeks or at about 12 weeks were pooled, since spike-specific TCR depth and breadth were not found to differ between the two schedules. Trial participants were enrolled by age into subgroups of 18-55, 56-69 and 70-plus years, and around 150, 28 and 57 TCR-sequenced participants, respectively, were included in these subgroups. TCR sequencing was performed for roughly 240 trial participants, of whom 200 to 210 were given two doses of AZD1222 and approximately 26 were given two doses of MenACWY control vaccine. Overall study outcomes, separate from this receptor: Most participants were white British and females outnumbered males, and the authors suggested that clonal diversity may have been underestimated. After two AZD1222 doses, spike-specific TCR breadth and depth were significantly higher than at day 0 and than in MenACWY recipients. Only a handful of AZD1222 recipients were SARS-CoV-2 seropositive at baseline, limiting conclusions about previously exposed vaccinees. CD4 TCRs associated with the vaccine covered the entire spike protein, and the dominant responses were in regions 160-218 and 743-854. Because no day 14 peak-response samples were available, the repertoires could be characterized only after the peak T cell response. The 56-69-year group was small, and its depth increase did not reach significance, likely because of low power. Reportedly, close to half of the unique spike-specific TCRs recognized epitopes lying outside the regions that are mutated in the B.1.351 and B.1.1.7 variants.

The CDR3 regions of human TCRbeta chains were analyzed by immunosequencing. The authors' pipeline ran thus. TCRs in the repertoires were compared against a reference library of SARS-CoV-2-specific TCRs that had been generated with the MIRA antigen-specificity platform. Breadth was defined as the fraction of unique TCRs that were SARS-CoV-2-associated. Depth was defined as the fraction of total T cells that were SARS-CoV-2-associated. Using the MIRA data, every spike-specific TCR was mapped to the spike region that the TCR reacted to and assigned to either a CD4 or a CD8 class. Log10-transformed breadth and depth values were compared by one-way ANOVA with Sidak's multiple comparisons tests. The clones in this table, taken by TCRdb from immuneACCESS, are in-frame only. Not every clone is retained; where verified, under half of the shortfall comes from an unresolved V gene, and the cause of the rest is unknown. The DNA was the basis for D and trimming; V, J and clone size are from that table. This sample comprises some 130,000 clones, around 84% of them detected only once. Together, the top ten hold 4.1% of the sample.

The germline V gene (reference sequence) yields LGHDT for CDR1 and YNNKEL for CDR2. The CDR3 sequence holds 18 residues, the cysteine and phenylalanine included. The sequence is cut down to CDR3 DNA, 54 bases in frame from base 1. V has 2 bases trimmed and J has 2 bases trimmed; junction bases matching no gene number 13. Details on this clone: Which antigen it targets is not known. No qualities accompany the bases; no much larger clone lies one base away.

Read against the paper, the sample's time point label means: baseline before first vaccination. Vaccinee samples were obtained from the UK trials COV001 and COV002, which included a single-blind randomized controlled phase 2/3 trial of AZD1222 (ChAdOx1 nCoV-19) in healthy adults. For TCRbeta chain sequencing, PBMC samples from trial participants were taken at day 0 and at day 28 after the second dose. The sequence is built from TRBV3-1 (or the pseudogene TRBV3-2) and TRBJ1-1; the central 8 bases match TRBD1. Material: peripheral blood, obtained on day 0 of AZD1222 vaccination. The TCR comes from an adult in good health. The CDR3 reads as follows: CASSQPRQGRRLNTEAFF. The DNA sequence follows: TGTGCCAGCAGCCAACCCCGACAGGGGCGACGCTTAAACACTGAAGCTTTCTTT.